This entry lists 26 T cell receptor beta chains sequenced from one sample in a study of shared clonotypes between healthy human individuals. The repertoire was sequenced with immunoSEQ multiplex PCR; TCRdb's copy has only in-frame clones and lacks some. The table records millions of clones, about 95% of them present only once. Positively selected for CCR7, the CD45RO-negative cells used as naive CD8 cells excluded terminally differentiated effector memory CD45RA+ cells. Sequencing was performed on naive CD8+ T cells sorted from blood. The receptor source for this set is a man younger than 35 in good health.

V gene TRBV6-1 combines with J gene TRBJ2-1; a possible D gene is TRBD1 (6 bases). The CDR3 has 17 amino acids. The germline V gene encodes CDR1 MNHNS and CDR2 SASEGT. The V end lost 3 bases, the J end lost 2 bases, and 17 bases lay between the germline ends. The CDR3 sequence is CASSERPWTEAYNEQFF. DNA for the CDR3: TGTGCCAGCAGTGAGCGTCCTTGGACAGAAGCCTACAATGAGCAGTTCTTC.

This clone was counted once. This chain uses TRBV29-1 with TRBJ1-1; D gene ambiguous. The CDR3 extends over 13 amino acids. V gave up 6 bases and J gave up 0 bases, with 11 bases separating them. CDR1 and CDR2 (germline): SQVTM, ANQGSEA. The CDR3: CSVQLFLNTEAFF. The CDR3 region has the DNA TGCAGCGTCCAATTATTCCTGAACACTGAAGCTTTCTTT.

V usage is TRBV6-5 and J usage is TRBJ2-5; 7 nucleotides agree with TRBD1. This CDR3 comprises 14 residues. Trimming cost V 6 bases and J 5 bases; bases outside gene matches: 9. In germline, CDR1 is MNHEY, CDR2 SVGAGI. The CDR3 DNA reads TGTGCCAGCAGCGCCGGGACAGCGATGGAGACCCAGTACTTC. This encodes CASSAGTAMETQYF.

In this sample, this clone turned up once. This rearrangement joins TRBV6-5 to TRBJ2-5; 9 nucleotides align to TRBD1. The CDR3 runs to 14 residues. The V segment lost 6 bases and the J segment 4 bases; nucleotides outside the gene matches: 6. CDR1 MNHEY and CDR2 SVGAGI come from the germline V gene. The CDR3 sequence: CASRRTGVGETQYF. The CDR3 DNA is TGTGCCAGCAGGAGGACAGGGGTAGGAGAGACCCAGTACTTC.

This clone has only one observation. This chain connects TRBV28 to TRBJ1-2, with TRBD1 matching 10 bases. Germline lookup yields CDR1 MDHEN and CDR2 SYDVKM. Trimming removed 5 bases from V and 8 bases from J; junction bases left unmatched: 8. CDR3 length: 14 amino acids. The CDR3 loop reads CASSPPGQGQGYTF. CDR3 nucleotide sequence: TGTGCCAGCAGTCCACCGGGACAGGGGCAAGGCTACACCTTC.

The rearrangement joins TRBV27 to TRBJ2-1, with 8 positions matching TRBD2. The CDR3 length is 16 residues. Per germline, CDR1 MNHEY and CDR2 SMNVEV (reference sequence). The V and J ends lost 5 bases and 0 bases, in that order; junction bases with no gene match: 6. CDR3 protein: CASSPWSGGSYNEQFF. CDR3 nucleotides: TGTGCCAGCAGTCCCTGGAGCGGGGGCTCCTACAATGAGCAGTTCTTC.

The rearrangement joins TRBV5-1 to TRBJ2-2; D remains ambiguous. Germline lookup yields CDR1 SGHRS and CDR2 YFSETQ. V was pared by 4 bases and J by 0 bases, with 13 bases between. This CDR3 contains 16 residues. The DNA for the CDR3 is TGCGCCAGCAGCCCTGGGCTCGTACCGAACACCGGGGAGCTGTTTTTT. This sequence encodes CASSPGLVPNTGELFF.

This sequence joins TRBV28 and TRBJ1-2; D gene ambiguous. This CDR3 spans 13 amino acids. The germline V and J ends were trimmed by 3 bases and 5 bases, with 10 bases remaining between them. Germline-derived CDR1 and CDR2 are MDHEN and SYDVKM. In DNA form, the CDR3 reads TGTGCCAGCAGTTTTGTGGACCTTTATGGCTACACCTTC. Amino acid sequence: CASSFVDLYGYTF.

The chain combines TRBV7-6 with TRBJ2-5, with D perhaps TRBD2 (5 bases). The CDR3 spans 14 residues. Germline assignment: CDR1 SGHVS and CDR2 FNYEAQ. Trimming shortened V by 1 base and J by 4 bases, and 10 bases separated the two germline ends. The CDR3, as DNA: TGTGCCAGCAGCTTAGGAGGGTATGGAGAGACCCAGTACTTC. Residues: CASSLGGYGETQYF.

A remark on this clone: Other DNA sequences in this sample translate to the same CDR3. The chain links TRBV10-3 to TRBJ2-6, with D possibly being TRBD1 (5 bases). The CDR3 runs 16 residues. Germline assignment: CDR1 ENHRY and CDR2 SYGVKD. V was clipped by 0 bases and J by 2 bases, with 8 bases between them. This chain's CDR3 is CAISESKGAGANVLTF. CDR3 DNA sequence: TGTGCCATCAGTGAGTCGAAAGGGGCTGGGGCCAACGTCCTGACTTTC.

The CDR3 nucleotides read TGTGCCAGCAGCTCCGGGACTAGCGGGGGGTCCTACGAGCAGTACTTC. Its protein is CASSSGTSGGSYEQYF. The chain carries TRBV7-8 and TRBJ2-7; 15 bases are shared with TRBD2. After removal of 4 bases from V and 1 base from J, the junction contained 2 bases not matched to a gene. This CDR3 region has 16 residues. Germline V gene data show CDR1 as SGHVS and CDR2 as FQNEAQ.

The chain has TRBV6-1 and TRBJ1-1; 8 bases are a match to TRBD1. This CDR3 has 18 amino acids. CDR1 and CDR2 (germline): MNHNS, SASEGT. The ends lost 1 base at V and 1 base at J; junction bases unmatched: 11. CDR3 in DNA: TGTGCCAGCAGTGAAGAGGGACAGGTTTTTCTGTGGAACACTGAAGCTTTCTTT. Translated: CASSEEGQVFLWNTEAFF.

The chain carries TRBV27 and TRBJ2-7; 8 nucleotides line up with TRBD1. This CDR3 spans 14 amino acids. The germline gives CDR1 MNHEY, CDR2 SMNVEV (reference sequence). V was clipped by 4 bases and J by 2 bases; unmatched bases: 4. CDR3 sequence: CASSYRGNPYEQYF. The CDR3 DNA reads TGTGCCAGCAGTTACAGGGGGAATCCCTACGAGCAGTACTTC.

This chain links TRBV13 with TRBJ2-5, with a weak D call TRBD1 (7 bases). The CDR3 is 13 residues long. With 5 bases removed from V and 7 bases from J, the gap between germline ends came to 14 bases. The V gene's germline CDR1 is PRHDT and CDR2 FYEKMQ (reference sequence). The CDR3 sequence: CASSPTGEVTQYF. The DNA of the CDR3 is TGTGCCAGCAGCCCCACAGGGGAGGTGACCCAGTACTTC. The full variable domain, its missing parts supplied by reference TRBV13 and TRBJ2-5, is AAGVIQSPRHLIKEKRETATLKCYPIPRHDTVYWYQQGPGQDPQFLISFYEKMQSDKGSIPDRFSAQQFSDYHSELNMSSLELGDSALYFCASSPTGEVTQYFGPGTRLLVL.

V gene TRBV27 combines with J gene TRBJ2-7; tentatively, D is TRBD1 (6 bases). The CDR3 length is 14 residues. Trimming took off 5 bases at V and 1 base at J, with 12 bases between the two ends. Germline CDR1 MNHEY, CDR2 SMNVEV (reference sequence). The DNA for the CDR3 is TGTGCCAGCAGTCCTTTTGGACAGTCCTACGAGCAGTACTTC. Protein: CASSPFGQSYEQYF.

V is TRBV6-6 and J is TRBJ2-1; the D call may be TRBD1 or TRBD2 (5 bases each). Trimming pared 2 bases from V and 0 bases from J, leaving 11 bases between. The CDR3 covers 16 residues. Germline values: CDR1 MNHNY, CDR2 SVGAGI (reference sequence). CDR3 amino acids: CASSYGDLSSYNEQFF. CDR3 bases: TGTGCCAGCAGTTACGGGGACCTGAGCTCCTACAATGAGCAGTTCTTC.

CDR3 nucleotide sequence: TGTGCCAGCAGCGTAGTGGGGGTGAGAGGGACCACTGAAGCTTTCTTT. Translated, it gives CASSVVGVRGTTEAFF. The chain couples TRBV9 to TRBJ1-1; tentatively, D is TRBD1 (5 bases). Germline loops: CDR1 SGDLS, CDR2 YYNGEE. V lost 0 bases and J lost 4, with 16 bases in between. This CDR3 has 16 residues.

The rearrangement links TRBV28 to TRBJ1-2; D is unresolved. The CDR3 is made up of 11 amino acids. Germline-derived CDR1 and CDR2 are MDHEN and SYDVKM. Trimming cost V 8 bases and J 3 bases, with 7 bases left between them. For the CDR3, the DNA is TGTGCCAGCGGCTCAGACTATGGCTACACCTTC. Residues: CASGSDYGYTF.

Note on this clone: Different DNA sequences within this sample yield the same CDR3. The chain uses TRBV30 and TRBJ1-1, with a weak D call TRBD1 (5 bases). Germline CDR1 is GTSNPN and CDR2 is SVGIG (reference sequence). CDR3 length equals 11 residues. Trimming pared 3 bases from V and 6 bases from J, leaving 8 bases between. In nucleotides, the CDR3 is TGTGCCTGGAGCATGGGGGCTGAAGCTTTCTTT. It is translated as CAWSMGAEAFF.

V is TRBV6-5 and J is TRBJ2-2, with D possibly being TRBD1 (6 bases). Trimming pared 2 bases from V and 4 bases from J, leaving 11 bases between. Germline CDR1 is MNHEY and CDR2 is SVGAGI. This CDR3 comprises 15 residues. The chain's CDR3 is CASSYDAGVTGELFF. The CDR3 DNA follows: TGTGCCAGCAGTTACGATGCAGGGGTCACCGGGGAGCTGTTTTTT.

Note on this clone: The sample contains more than one DNA sequence encoding this CDR3. The chain couples TRBV27 to TRBJ2-7; 10 bases fit TRBD1. V dropped 5 bases and J dropped 6; count of bases not matched to a gene: 4. CDR3 size: 13 residues. CDR1 and CDR2 from the germline V gene are MNHEY and SMNVEV (reference sequence). The CDR3 reads CASSPGTGVEQYF. In nucleotides, the CDR3 is TGTGCCAGCAGTCCCGGGACAGGGGTCGAGCAGTACTTC.

In regard to this clone: The sample contains more than one DNA sequence encoding this CDR3. CDR3 amino acids: CASSPWGGSTDTQYF. The CDR3 DNA follows: TGTGCCAGCAGCCCCTGGGGGGGGAGCACAGATACGCAGTATTTT. The gene calls are TRBV9 and TRBJ2-3; 7 bases fit TRBD2. The CDR3 is 15 residues long. Looked up from germline, CDR1 is SGDLS and CDR2 is YYNGEE. With 4 bases clipped from V and 0 bases from J, the junction kept 5 bases outside the gene matches.

The chain uses TRBV29-1 and TRBJ1-5; unclear D gene. The CDR3 length is 14 residues. The V end lost 8 bases, the J end lost 2 bases, and 16 bases lay between the germline ends. The germline V gene encodes CDR1 SQVTM and CDR2 ANQGSEA. In nucleotides, the CDR3 is TGCAGCATCCCAAGGGTTTGTTGCAATCAGCCCCAGCATTTT. Residues: CSIPRVCCNQPQHF.

The V and J genes are TRBV7-2 and TRBJ1-6, with TRBD1 identical over 10 bases. The CDR3 loop spans 17 amino acids. Germline assignment: CDR1 SGHTA and CDR2 FQGNSA. Trimming at V came to 1 base and at J to 7 bases, leaving 7 bases not matched to a gene. The CDR3 is CASSLGGQGTANSPLHF. CDR3 coding DNA: TGTGCCAGCAGCTTAGGGGGACAGGGGACCGCAAATTCACCCCTCCACTTT.

This chain joins TRBV28 and TRBJ1-6; the match to TRBD1 covers 9 bases. Looked up from germline, CDR1 is MDHEN and CDR2 is SYDVKM. The CDR3 consists of 16 residues. Trimming removed 6 bases from V and 5 bases from J; junction bases left unmatched: 8. CDR3 in amino acids: CASRWDRERDNSPLHF. The CDR3 nucleotides are TGTGCCAGCAGGTGGGACAGGGAAAGAGATAATTCACCCCTCCACTTT.

The genes are TRBV29-1 and TRBJ2-7; TRBD2 matches 8 bases. V lost 2 bases to trimming and J lost 3 bases; unmatched junction nucleotides: 12. Germline CDR1 is SQVTM and CDR2 is ANQGSEA. This CDR3 contains 16 residues. DNA of the CDR3: TGCAGCGTTGAAATAGCGGGAAGAGGCCCTCTCTACGAGCAGTACTTC. Translation gives CSVEIAGRGPLYEQYF.